This TCR beta chain came from a study of siplizumab effects on memory and regulatory T cells. General study findings and limits: Memory T cells appeared less diverse than naive cells, which seemed to contribute substantially to alloresponse. Siplizumab cultures yielded proliferating Tregs whose suppressive function was not confirmed. Memory cells that were CD4+ and unstimulated gave rise to alloreactive sequences, which siplizumab significantly reduced.

On this clone itself: The antigen is unknown.

Per-sample assaying covered roughly 10^5 TCR templates. TCRdb keeps only in-frame clones here, not all; method: immunoSEQ multiplex PCR. This table holds 70,000 to 95,000 clones, around 97% found once. The clonotype comes from a human donor in good health. Sequenced material: naive CD4+ T cells sorted from blood.

CDR3 sequence reads: CSVGGQTEIYGYTF. The CDR3 region has the DNA TGCAGCGTGGGGGGCCAGACAGAGATCTATGGCTACACCTTC. The rearrangement links TRBV29-1 to TRBJ1-2; tentative D call: TRBD1 (6 bases). CDR1 is SQVTM and CDR2 is ANQGSEA in the germline V gene. This CDR3 region has 14 residues. The V and J ends lost 6 bases and 4 bases respectively, with 18 bases between them. The whole variable domain, filled in from reference TRBV29-1 and TRBJ1-2, reads SAVISQKPSRDICQRGTSLTIQCQVDSQVTMMFWYRQQPGQSLTLIATANQGSEATYESGFVIDKFPISRPNLTFSTLTVSNMSPEDSSIYLCSVGGQTEIYGYTFGSGTRLTVV.